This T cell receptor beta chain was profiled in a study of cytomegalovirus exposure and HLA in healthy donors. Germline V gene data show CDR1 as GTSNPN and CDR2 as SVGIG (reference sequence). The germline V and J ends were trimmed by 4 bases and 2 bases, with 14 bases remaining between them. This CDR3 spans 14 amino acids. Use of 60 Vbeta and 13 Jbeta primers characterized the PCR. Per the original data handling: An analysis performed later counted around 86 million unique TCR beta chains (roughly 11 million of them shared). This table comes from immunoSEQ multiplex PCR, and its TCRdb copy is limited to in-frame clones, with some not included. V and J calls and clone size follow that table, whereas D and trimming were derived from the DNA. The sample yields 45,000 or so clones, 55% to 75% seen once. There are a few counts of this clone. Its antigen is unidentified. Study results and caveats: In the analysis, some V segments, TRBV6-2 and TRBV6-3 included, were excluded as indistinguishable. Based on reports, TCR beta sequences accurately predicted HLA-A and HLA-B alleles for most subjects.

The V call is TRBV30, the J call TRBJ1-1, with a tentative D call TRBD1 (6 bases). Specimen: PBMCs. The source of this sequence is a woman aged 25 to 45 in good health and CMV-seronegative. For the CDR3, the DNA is TGTGCCTGGACCTTAGGGGGGGCAAACACTGAAGCTTTCTTT. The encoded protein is CAWTLGGANTEAFF.